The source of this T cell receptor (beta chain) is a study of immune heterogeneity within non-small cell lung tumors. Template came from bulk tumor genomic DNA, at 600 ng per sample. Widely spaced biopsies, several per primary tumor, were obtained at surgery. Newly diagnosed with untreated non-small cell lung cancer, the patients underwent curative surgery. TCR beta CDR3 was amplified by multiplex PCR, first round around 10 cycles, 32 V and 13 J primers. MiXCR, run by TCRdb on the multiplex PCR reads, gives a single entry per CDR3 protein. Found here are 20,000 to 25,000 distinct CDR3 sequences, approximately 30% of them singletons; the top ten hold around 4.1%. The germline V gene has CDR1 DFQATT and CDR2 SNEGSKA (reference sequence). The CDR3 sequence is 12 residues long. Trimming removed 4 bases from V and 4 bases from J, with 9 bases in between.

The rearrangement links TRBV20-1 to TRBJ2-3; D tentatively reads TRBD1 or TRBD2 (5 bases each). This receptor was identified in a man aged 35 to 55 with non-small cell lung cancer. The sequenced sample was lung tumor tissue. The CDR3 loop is CSAKRGPDTQYF. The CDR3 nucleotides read TGCAGTGCTAAGAGGGGCCCAGATACGCAGTATTTT.